This T cell receptor (beta chain) is from a study of CD8+CD57+ T cells in acquired aplastic anemia. At the level of the study: On average, sorted CD4+ and CD8+ cells gave 3.2 ug of DNA. CD4+ reads averaged about 10.8 million in healthy donors. Points from the study as a whole: Patients shared approximately 30 CD8+ CDR3 sequences with controls.

The germline V and J ends were trimmed by 6 bases and 2 bases, with 7 bases remaining between them. CDR3 length: 12 amino acids. The germline V gene has CDR1 MNHEY and CDR2 SMNVEV (reference sequence). This clonotype was seen only a few times. Antigen unknown. Genomic DNA was employed as the template in profiling TCR beta VDJ and CDR3. In TCRdb, the reads were re-called with MiXCR into one record per CDR3 protein. The data hold about 180,000 distinct CDR3 sequences, with 46% observed a single time. Input material: sorted CD4+, CD8+, or CD8+CD57+ T cells (not recorded which) from PBMCs. This receptor was taken from a human donor in good health. The chain carries TRBV27 and TRBJ1-2; D is unclear. The chain's CDR3 is CASRGLNYGYTF. The CDR3 nucleotides are TGTGCCAGCAGGGGGTTGAACTATGGCTACACCTTC.